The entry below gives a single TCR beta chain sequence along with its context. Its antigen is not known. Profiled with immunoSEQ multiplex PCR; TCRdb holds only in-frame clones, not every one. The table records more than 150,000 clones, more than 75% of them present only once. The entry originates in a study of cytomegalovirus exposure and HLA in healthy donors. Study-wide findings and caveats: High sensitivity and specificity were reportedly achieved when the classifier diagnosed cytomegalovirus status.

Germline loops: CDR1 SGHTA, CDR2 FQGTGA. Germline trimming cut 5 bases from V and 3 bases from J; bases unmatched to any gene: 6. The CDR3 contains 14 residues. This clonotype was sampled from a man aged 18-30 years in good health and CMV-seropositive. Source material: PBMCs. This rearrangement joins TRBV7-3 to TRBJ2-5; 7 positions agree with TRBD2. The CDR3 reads CASSRTGGKETQYF. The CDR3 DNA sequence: TGTGCCAGCAGCCGAACCGGGGGGAAAGAGACCCAGTACTTC. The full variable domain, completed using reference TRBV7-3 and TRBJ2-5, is GAGVSQTPSNKVTEKGKYVELRCDPISGHTALYWYRQSLGQGPEFLIYFQGTGAADDSGLPNDRFFAVRPEGSVSTLKIQRTERGDSAVYLCASSRTGGKETQYFGPGTRLLVL.